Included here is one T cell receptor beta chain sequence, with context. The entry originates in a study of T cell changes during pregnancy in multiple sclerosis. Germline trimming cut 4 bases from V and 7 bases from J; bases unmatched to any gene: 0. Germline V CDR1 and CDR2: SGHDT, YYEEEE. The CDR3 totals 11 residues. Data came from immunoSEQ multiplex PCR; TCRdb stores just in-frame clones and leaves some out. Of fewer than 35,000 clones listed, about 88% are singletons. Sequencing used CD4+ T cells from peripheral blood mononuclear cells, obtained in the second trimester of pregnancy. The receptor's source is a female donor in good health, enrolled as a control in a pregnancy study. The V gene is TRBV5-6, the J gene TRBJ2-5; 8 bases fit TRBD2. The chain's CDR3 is CASSRGGTQYF. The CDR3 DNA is TGTGCCAGCAGCCGGGGGGGGACCCAGTACTTC.